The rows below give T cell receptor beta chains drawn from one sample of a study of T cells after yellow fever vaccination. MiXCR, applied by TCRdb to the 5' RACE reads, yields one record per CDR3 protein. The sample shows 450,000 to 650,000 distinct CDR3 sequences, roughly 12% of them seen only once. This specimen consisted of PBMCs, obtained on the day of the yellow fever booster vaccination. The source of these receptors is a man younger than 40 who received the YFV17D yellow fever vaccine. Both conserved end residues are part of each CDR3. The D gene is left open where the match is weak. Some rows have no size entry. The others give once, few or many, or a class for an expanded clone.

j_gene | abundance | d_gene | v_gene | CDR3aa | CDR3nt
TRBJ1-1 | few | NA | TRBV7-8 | CASSLVGGFTEAFF | TGTGCCAGCAGCTTAGTGGGAGGTTTCACTGAAGCTTTCTTT
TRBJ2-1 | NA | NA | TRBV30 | CAWSRNGEGEQFF | TGTGCCTGGAGTAGGAATGGCGAGGGTGAGCAGTTCTTC
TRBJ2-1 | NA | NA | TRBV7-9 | CASTTAGGYGEQFF | TGTGCCAGCACCACCGCCGGGGGCTACGGTGAGCAGTTCTTC
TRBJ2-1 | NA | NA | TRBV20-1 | CSARSPLNTEQFF | TGCAGTGCTAGAAGTCCCTTAAACACTGAGCAGTTCTTC
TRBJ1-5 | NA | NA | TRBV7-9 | CASSLAAGDMSSQHF | TGTGCCAGCAGCTTAGCGGCAGGGGATATGTCTTCCCAGCATTTT
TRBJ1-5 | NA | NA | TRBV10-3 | CATLGLAGEDTQHF | TGTGCCACCCTCGGACTAGCGGGAGAAGATACGCAGCATTTT
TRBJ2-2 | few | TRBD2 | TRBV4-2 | CASSQVVTSGGELFF | TGTGCCAGCAGCCAAGTTGTGACTAGCGGCGGGGAGCTGTTTTTT
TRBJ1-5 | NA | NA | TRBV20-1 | CSARPPTLGNQPQHF | TGCAGTGCTAGACCTCCGACGTTAGGTAATCAGCCCCAGCATTTT
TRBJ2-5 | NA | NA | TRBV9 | CASSGLAGTQYF | TGTGCCAGCAGCGGGCTAGCTGGGACCCAGTACTTC
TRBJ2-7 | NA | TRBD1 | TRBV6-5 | CASSYPFGQGYEQYF | TGTGCCAGCAGTTACCCCTTCGGACAGGGCTACGAGCAGTACTTC
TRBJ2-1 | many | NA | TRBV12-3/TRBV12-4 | CASSFSANNEQFF | TGTGCCAGCAGTTTTTCTGCGAACAATGAGCAGTTCTTC